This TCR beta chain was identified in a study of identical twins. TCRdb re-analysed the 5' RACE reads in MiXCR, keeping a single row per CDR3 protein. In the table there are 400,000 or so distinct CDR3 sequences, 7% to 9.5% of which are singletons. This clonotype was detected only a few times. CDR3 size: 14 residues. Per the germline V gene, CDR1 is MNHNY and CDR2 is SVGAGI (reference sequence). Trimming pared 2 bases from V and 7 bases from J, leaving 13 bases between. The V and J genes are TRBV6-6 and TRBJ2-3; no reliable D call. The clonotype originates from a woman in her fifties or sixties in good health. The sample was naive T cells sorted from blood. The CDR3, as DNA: TGTGCCAGCAGTTACGACGGGCGCACGAATACGCAGTATTTT. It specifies CASSYDGRTNTQYF.